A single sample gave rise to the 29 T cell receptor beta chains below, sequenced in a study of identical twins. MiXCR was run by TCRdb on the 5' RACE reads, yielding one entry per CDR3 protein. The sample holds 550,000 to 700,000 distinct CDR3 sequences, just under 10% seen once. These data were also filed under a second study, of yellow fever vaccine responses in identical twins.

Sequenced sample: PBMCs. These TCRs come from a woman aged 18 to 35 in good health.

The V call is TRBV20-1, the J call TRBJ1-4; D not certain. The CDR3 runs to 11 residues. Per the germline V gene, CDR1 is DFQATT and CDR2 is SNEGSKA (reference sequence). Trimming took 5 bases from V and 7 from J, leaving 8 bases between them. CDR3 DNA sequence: TGCAGTGCTGAGGAGGCTGAAAAACTGTTTTTT. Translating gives CSAEEAEKLFF.

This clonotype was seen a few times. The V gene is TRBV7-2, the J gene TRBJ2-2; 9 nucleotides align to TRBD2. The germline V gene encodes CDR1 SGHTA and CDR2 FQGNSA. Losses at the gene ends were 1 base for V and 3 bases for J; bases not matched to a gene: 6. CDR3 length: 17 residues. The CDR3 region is CASSLGPSGIDTGELFF. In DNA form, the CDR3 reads TGTGCCAGCAGCTTAGGTCCTAGCGGGATAGACACCGGGGAGCTGTTTTTT.

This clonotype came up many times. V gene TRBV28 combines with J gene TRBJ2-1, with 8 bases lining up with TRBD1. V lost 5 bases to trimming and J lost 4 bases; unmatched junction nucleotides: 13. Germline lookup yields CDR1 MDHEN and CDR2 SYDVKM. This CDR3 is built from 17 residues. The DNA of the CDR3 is TGTGCCAGCAGTCCCGATAAGACAGGGGCCCTTTACAATGAGCAGTTCTTC. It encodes CASSPDKTGALYNEQFF.

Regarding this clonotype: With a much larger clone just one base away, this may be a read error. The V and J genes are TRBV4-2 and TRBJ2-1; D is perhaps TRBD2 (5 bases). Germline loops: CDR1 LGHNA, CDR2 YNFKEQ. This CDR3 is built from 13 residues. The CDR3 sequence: CASTLASSNEQLF. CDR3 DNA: TGTGCCAGCACCCTAGCAAGCTCCAATGAGCAGTTGTTC.

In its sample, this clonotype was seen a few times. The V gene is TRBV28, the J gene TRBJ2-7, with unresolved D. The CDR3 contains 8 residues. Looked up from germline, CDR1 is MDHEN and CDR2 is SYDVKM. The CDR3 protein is CGFCEQYF. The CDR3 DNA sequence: TGTGGGTTCTGCGAGCAGTACTTC.

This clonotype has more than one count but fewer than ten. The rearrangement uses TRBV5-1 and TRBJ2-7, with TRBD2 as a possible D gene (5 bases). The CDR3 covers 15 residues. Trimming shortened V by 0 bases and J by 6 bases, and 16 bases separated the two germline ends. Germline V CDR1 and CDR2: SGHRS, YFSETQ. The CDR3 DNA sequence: TGCGCCAGCAGCTTGGTAGAAACATTTGAGGGCGAGCAGTACTTC. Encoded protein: CASSLVETFEGEQYF.

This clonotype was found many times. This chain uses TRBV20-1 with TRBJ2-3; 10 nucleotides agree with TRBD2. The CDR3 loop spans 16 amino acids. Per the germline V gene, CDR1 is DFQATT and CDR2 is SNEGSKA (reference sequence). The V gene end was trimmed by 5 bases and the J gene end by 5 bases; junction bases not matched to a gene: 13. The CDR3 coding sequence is TGCAGTGCTCCCACTAGGTCGTCTAGCGGGAGAGATACGCAGTATTTT. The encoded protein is CSAPTRSSSGRDTQYF.

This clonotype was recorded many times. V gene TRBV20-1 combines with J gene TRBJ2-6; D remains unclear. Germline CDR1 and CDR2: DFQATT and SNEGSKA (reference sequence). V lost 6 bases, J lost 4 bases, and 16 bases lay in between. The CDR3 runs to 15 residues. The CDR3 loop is CSASPQETGANVLTF. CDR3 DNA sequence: TGCAGTGCGTCTCCCCAGGAGACCGGGGCCAACGTCCTGACTTTC.

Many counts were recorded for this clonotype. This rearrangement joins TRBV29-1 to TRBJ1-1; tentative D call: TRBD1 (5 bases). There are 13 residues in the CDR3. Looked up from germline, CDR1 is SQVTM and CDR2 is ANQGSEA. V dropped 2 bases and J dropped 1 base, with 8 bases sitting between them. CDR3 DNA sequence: TGCAGCGTTGAATCGGGGGAGAACACTGAAGCTTTCTTT. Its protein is CSVESGENTEAFF. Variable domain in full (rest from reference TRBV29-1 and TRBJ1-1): SAVISQKPSRDICQRGTSLTIQCQVDSQVTMMFWYRQQPGQSLTLIATANQGSEATYESGFVIDKFPISRPNLTFSTLTVSNMSPEDSSIYLCSVESGENTEAFFGQGTRLTVV.

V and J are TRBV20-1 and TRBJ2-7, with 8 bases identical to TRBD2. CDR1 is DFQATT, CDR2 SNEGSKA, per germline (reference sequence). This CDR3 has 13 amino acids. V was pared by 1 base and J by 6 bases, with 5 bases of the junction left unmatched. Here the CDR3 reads CSARGAGVLEQYF. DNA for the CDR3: TGCAGTGCTAGAGGAGCGGGAGTCCTCGAGCAGTACTTC.

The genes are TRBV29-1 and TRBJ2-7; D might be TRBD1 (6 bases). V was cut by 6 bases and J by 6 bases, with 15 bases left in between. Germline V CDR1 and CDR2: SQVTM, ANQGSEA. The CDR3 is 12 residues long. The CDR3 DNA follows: TGCAGCGTCCGTGCACAGGGACGCGAGCAGTACTTC. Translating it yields CSVRAQGREQYF.

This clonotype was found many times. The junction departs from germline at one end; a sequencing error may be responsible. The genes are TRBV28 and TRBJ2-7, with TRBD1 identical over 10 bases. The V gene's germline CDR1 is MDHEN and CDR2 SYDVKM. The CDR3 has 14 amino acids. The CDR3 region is CASRPGQGVYEQYF. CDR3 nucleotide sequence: TGCGCCAGCAGACCAGGACAGGGGGTCTACGAGCAGTACTTC.

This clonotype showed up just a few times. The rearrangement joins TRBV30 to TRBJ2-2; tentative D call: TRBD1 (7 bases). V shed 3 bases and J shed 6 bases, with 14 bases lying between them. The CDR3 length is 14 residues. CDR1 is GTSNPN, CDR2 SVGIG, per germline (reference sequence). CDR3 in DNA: TGTGCCTGGAGCATCGACAGGGAGGCCGGGGAGCTGTTTTTT. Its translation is CAWSIDREAGELFF.

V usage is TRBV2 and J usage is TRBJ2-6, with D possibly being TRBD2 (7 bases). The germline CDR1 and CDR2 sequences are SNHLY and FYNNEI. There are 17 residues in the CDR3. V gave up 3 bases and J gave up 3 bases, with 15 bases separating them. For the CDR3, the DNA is TGTGCCAGCAGTGAGGTTCGGGGGGCGCATGGGGCCAACGTCCTGACTTTC. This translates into CASSEVRGAHGANVLTF.

The CDR3 DNA reads TGTGCCAGCAGTGACCTAGACAGGGGGAGATTTGGCAATGAGCAGTTCTTC. Amino acids: CASSDLDRGRFGNEQFF. This sequence joins TRBV6-2 or TRBV6-3 and TRBJ2-1; 9 bases match TRBD1. From germline, CDR1 is MNHEY and CDR2 SVGEGT. This CDR3 is built from 17 residues. Germline trimming cut 5 bases from V and 6 bases from J; bases unmatched to any gene: 14.

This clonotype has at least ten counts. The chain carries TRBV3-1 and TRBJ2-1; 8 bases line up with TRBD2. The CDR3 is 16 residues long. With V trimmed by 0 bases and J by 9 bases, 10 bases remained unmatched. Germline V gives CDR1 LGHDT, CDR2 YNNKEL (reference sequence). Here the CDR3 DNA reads TGTGCCAGCAGCCAAGATTTAACAGCGGGAGAAGTTGAGCAGTTCTTC. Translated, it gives CASSQDLTAGEVEQFF.

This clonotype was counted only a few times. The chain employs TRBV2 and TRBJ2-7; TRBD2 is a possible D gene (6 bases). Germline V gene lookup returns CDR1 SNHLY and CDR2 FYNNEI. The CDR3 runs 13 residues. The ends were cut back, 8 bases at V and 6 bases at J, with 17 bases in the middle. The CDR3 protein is CASSNVLGGEQYF. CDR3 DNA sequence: TGTGCCAGCTCAAACGTTCTCGGGGGCGAGCAGTACTTC.

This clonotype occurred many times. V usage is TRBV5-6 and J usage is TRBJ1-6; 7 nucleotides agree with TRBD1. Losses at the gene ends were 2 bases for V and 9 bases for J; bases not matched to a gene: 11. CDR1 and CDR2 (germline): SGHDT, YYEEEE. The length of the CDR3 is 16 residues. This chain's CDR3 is CASSLGRQGVFSPLHF. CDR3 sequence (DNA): TGTGCCAGCAGCTTAGGAAGACAGGGTGTTTTTTCACCCCTCCACTTT.

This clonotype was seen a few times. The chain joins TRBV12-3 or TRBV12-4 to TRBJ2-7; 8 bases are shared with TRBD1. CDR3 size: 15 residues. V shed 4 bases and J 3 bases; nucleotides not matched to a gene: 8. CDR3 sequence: CASSSRDRTLYEQYF. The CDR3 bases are TGTGCCAGCAGTTCCCGGGACAGGACCCTCTACGAGCAGTACTTC.

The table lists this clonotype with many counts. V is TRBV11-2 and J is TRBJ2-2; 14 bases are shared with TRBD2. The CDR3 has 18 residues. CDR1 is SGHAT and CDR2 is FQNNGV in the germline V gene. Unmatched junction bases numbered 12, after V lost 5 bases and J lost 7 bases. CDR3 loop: CASSRPGLAGASGGELFF. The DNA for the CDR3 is TGTGCCAGCAGCCGACCGGGACTAGCGGGAGCGTCGGGCGGGGAGCTGTTTTTT. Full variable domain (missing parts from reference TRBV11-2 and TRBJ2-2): EAGVAQSPRYKIIEKRQSVAFWCNPISGHATLYWYQQILGQGPKLLIQFQNNGVVDDSQLPKDRFSAERLKGVDSTLKIQPAKLEDSAVYLCASSRPGLAGASGGELFFGEGSRLTVL.

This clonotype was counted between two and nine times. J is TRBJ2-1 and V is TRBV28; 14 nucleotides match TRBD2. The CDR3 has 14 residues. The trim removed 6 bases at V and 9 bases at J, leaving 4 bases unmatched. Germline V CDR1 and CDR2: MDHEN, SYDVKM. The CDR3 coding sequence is TGTGCCAGCAGGACTAGCGGGAGGGGAGGTGAGCAGTTCTTC. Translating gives CASRTSGRGGEQFF.

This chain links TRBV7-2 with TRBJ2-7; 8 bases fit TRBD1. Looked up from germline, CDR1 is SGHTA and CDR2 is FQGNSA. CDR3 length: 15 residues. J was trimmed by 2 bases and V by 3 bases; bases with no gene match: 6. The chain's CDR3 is CASSLGRGLTYEQYF. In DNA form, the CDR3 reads TGTGCCAGCAGCTTGGGCAGGGGGCTGACCTACGAGCAGTACTTC.

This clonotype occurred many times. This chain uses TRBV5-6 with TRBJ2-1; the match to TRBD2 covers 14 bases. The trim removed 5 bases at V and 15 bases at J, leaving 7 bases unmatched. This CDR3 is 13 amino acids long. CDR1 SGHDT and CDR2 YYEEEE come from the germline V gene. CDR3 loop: CASRGTSGSIGFF. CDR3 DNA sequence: TGTGCCAGCAGAGGGACTAGCGGGAGTATAGGGTTCTTC. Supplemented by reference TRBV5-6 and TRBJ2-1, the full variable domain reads DAGVTQSPTHLIKTRGQQVTLRCSPKSGHDTVSWYQQALGQGPQFIFQYYEEEERQRGNFPDRFSGHQFPNYSSELNVNALLLGDSALYLCASRGTSGSIGFFGPGTRLTVL.

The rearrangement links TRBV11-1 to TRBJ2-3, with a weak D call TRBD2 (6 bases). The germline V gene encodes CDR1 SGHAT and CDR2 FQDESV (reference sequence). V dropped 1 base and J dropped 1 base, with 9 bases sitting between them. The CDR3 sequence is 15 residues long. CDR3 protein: CASSLGASGTDTQYF. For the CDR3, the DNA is TGTGCCAGCAGCTTAGGTGCTAGCGGCACAGATACGCAGTATTTT.

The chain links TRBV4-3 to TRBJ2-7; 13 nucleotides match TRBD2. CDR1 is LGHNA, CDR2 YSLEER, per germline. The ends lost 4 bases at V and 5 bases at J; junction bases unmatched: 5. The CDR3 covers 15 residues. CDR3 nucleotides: TGCGCCAGCAGCCTGGGGACTAGCGGGAACAACGAGCAGTACTTC. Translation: CASSLGTSGNNEQYF.

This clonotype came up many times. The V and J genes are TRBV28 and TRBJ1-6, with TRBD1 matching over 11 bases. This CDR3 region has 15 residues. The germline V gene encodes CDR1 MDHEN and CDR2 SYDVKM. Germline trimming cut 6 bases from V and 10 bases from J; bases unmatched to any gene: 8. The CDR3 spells CASSRWDRGNSPLHF. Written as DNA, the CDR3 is TGTGCCAGCAGCCGGTGGGACAGGGGGAACTCACCCCTCCACTTT.

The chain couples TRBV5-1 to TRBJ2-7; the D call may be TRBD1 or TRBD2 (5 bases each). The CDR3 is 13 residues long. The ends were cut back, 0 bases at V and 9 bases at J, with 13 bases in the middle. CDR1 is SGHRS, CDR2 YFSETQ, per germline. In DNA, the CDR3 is TGCGCCAGCAGCTTGGCCGAGGGGATGAGGCAGTACTTC. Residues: CASSLAEGMRQYF.

The CDR3 DNA follows: TGTGCCAGCAGCCCGAGCGGGAGCGAGACCCAGTACTTC. Its protein is CASSPSGSETQYF. The rearrangement joins TRBV7-9 to TRBJ2-5; 8 nucleotides line up with TRBD2. This CDR3 comprises 13 residues. Germline V gene sequence: CDR1 SEHNR, CDR2 FQNEAQ (reference sequence). The V and J ends lost 5 bases and 5 bases, in that order; junction bases with no gene match: 4.

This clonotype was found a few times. The CDR3 loop is CASSQPRPFTGELFF. CDR3 nucleotides: TGTGCCAGCAGCCAACCCCGACCCTTCACCGGGGAGCTGTTTTTT. V is TRBV28 and J is TRBJ2-2; D call uncertain. The CDR3 is 15 amino acids. Trimming removed 6 bases at V and 4 bases at J, with 15 bases between. The germline CDR1 and CDR2 sequences are MDHEN and SYDVKM.